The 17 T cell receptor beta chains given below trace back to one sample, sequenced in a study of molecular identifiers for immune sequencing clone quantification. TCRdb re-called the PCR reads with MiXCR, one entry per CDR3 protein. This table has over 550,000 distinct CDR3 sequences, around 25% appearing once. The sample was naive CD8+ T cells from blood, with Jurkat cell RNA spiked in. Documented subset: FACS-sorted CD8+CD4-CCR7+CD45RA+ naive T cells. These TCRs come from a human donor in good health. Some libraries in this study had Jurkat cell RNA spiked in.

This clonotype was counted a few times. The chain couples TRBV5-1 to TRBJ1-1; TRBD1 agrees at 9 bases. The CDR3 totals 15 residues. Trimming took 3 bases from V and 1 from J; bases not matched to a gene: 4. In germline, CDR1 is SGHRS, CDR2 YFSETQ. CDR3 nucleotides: TGCGCCAGCAGCTGGACAGGGGTCGGGAACACTGAAGCTTTCTTT. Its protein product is CASSWTGVGNTEAFF. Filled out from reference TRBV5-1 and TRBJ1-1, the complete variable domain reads KAGVTQTPRYLIKTRGQQVTLSCSPISGHRSVSWYQQTPGQGLQFLFEYFSETQRNKGNFPGRFSGRQFSNSRSEMNVSTLELGDSALYLCASSWTGVGNTEAFFGQGTRLTVV.

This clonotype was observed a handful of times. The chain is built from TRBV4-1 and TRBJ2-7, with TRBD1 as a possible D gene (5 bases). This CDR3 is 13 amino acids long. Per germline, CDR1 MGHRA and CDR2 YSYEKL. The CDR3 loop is CASSQGNGQGIFV. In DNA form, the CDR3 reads TGCGCCAGCAGCCAGGGTAACGGGCAGGGAATTTTTGTC.

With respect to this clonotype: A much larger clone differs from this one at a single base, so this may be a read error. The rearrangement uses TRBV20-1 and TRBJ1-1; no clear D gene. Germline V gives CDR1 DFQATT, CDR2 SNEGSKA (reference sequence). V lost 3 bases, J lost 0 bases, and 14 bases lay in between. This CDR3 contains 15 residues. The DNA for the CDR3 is TGCAGTGCTAGTGCACGGGGAGAGATGAACACTGAAGCTTTCTTT. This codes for CSASARGEMNTEAFF.

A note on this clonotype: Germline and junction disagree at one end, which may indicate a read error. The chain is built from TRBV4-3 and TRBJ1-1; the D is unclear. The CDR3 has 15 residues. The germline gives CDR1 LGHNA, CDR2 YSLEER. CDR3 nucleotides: TGCGCCCGCAGCCAAGGCCGGGCGACTAACACTGAAGCCTTCTTT. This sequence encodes CARSQGRATNTEAFF.

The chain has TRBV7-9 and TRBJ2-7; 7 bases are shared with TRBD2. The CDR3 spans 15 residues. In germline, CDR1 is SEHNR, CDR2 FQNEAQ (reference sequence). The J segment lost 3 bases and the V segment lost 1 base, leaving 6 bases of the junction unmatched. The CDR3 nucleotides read TGTGCCAGCAGCTTAGAATGGGAGGGCCTCTACGAGCAGTACTTC. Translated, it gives CASSLEWEGLYEQYF.

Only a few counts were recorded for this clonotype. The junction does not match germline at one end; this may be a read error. The CDR3 DNA sequence: TGTGCCAGCAGCTTAGGCCCGAGCTCCTACAGTGAGCAGTTCTTC. It specifies CASSLGPSSYSEQFF. The genes are TRBV5-6 and TRBJ2-1; no definite D call. The CDR3 is made up of 15 amino acids. The germline V gene has CDR1 SGHDT and CDR2 YYEEEE.

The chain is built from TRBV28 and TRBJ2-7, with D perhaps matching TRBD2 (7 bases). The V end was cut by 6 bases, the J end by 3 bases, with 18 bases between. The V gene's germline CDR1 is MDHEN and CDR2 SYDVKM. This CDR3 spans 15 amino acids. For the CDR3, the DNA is TGTGCCAGCAGCCGGGACGGGGGGCTGGTCTACGAGCAGTACTTC. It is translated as CASSRDGGLVYEQYF.

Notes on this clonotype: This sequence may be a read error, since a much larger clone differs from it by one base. The CDR3 sequence: CASSESLRGAAQYF. In DNA form, the CDR3 reads TGTGCCAGCAGTGAAAGTCTAAGGGGGGCTGCCCAGTACTTC. The chain has TRBV25-1 and TRBJ2-5; D assignment may be TRBD1 or TRBD2 (6 bases each). Germline V CDR1 and CDR2: MGHDK, SYGVNS. The CDR3 runs 14 residues. Trimming cost V 2 bases and J 9 bases, with 16 bases left between them.

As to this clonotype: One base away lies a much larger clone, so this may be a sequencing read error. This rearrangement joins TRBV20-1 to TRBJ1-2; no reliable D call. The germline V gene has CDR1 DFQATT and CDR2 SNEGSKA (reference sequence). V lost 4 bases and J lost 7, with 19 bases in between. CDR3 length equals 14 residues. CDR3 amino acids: CSANTIKVDVGYTF. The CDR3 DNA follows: TGCAGTGCTAACACCATTAAGGTGGATGTTGGCTACACCTTC.

The DNA of the CDR3 is TGTGCCAGCAGCCACCTATCCTTTGTCACTAGCGGGAACACAGATACGCAGTATTTT. Its protein is CASSHLSFVTSGNTDTQYF. The chain joins TRBV7-2 to TRBJ2-3; 10 bases agree with TRBD2. The CDR3 length is 19 residues. CDR1 is SGHTA, CDR2 FQGNSA, per germline. The V gene end was trimmed by 5 bases and the J gene end by 2 bases; junction bases not matched to a gene: 16.

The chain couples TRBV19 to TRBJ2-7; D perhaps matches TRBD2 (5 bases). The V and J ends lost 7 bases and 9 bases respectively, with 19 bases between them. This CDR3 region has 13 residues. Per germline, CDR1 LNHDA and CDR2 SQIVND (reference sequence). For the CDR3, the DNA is TGTGCCAGTACACAACCCGGACTTTCCGGGCAGTACTTC. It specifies CASTQPGLSGQYF.

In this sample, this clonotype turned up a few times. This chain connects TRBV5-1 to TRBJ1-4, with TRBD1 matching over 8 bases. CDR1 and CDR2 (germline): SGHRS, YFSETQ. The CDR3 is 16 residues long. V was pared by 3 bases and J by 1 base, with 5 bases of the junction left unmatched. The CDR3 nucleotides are TGCGCCAGCAGCTCAATAGGACAGGGAACTAATGAAAAACTGTTTTTT. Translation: CASSSIGQGTNEKLFF.

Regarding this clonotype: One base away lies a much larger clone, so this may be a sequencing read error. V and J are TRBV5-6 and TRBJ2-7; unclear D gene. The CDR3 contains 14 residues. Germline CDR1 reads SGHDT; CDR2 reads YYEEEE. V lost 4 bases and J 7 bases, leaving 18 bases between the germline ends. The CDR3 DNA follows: TGTGCCAGCAGCCCTTCCGTGTCATACCAGGAGCAGTACTTC. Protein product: CASSPSVSYQEQYF.

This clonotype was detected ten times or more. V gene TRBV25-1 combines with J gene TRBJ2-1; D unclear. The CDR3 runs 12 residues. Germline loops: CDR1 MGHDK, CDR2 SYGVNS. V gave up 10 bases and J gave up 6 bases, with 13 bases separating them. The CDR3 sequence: CATQDGPNEQFF. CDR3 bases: TGTGCCACCCAAGACGGCCCCAATGAGCAGTTCTTC.

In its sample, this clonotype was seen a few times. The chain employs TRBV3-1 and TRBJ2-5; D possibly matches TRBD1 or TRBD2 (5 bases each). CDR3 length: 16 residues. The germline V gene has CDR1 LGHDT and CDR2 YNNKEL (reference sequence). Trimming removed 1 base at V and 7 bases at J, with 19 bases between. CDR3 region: CASSQGETRAVVTQYF. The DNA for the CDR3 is TGTGCCAGCAGCCAAGGGGAGACCAGGGCGGTCGTGACCCAGTACTTC.

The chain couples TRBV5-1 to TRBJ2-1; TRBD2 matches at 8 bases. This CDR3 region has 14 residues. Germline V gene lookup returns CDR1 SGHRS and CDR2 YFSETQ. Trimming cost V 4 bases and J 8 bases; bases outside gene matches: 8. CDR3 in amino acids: CASSGGGGTYEQFF. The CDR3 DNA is TGCGCCAGCAGCGGCGGCGGGGGGACCTATGAGCAGTTCTTC.

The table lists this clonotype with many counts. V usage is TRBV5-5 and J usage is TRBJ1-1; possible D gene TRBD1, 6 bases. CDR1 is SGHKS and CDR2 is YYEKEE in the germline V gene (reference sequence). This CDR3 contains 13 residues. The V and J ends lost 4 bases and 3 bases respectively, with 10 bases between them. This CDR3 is CASSLWTDTEAFF. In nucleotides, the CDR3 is TGTGCCAGCAGCCTGTGGACAGACACTGAAGCTTTCTTT.